This is a list of T cell receptor beta chains from one sample in a study of cytomegalovirus exposure and HLA in healthy donors. Sequenced by immunoSEQ multiplex PCR; TCRdb stores in-frame clones only, minus some. The sample consists of tens of thousands of clones, about 90% of them appearing once. The sequencing input was PBMCs. The receptors here all came from a man younger than 35 in good health and CMV-seronegative. The CDR3 runs from the conserved cysteine through the conserved F or W. The D gene is left open where the match is weak. Clone size, where shown, is once, few, many, or a class for clones that have expanded.

>TRBV4-1|TRBJ2-1|-|TRBD2
TGCGCCAGCAGCCCCCAGGGACTAGCGGGAGGGCCGTACAATGAGCAGTTCTTC
CASSPQGLAGGPYNEQFF
>TRBV6-1|TRBJ2-2|-|-
TGTGCCAGCAGTGAAGCAGGGACTAGGGGGCCGTCGGAGCTGTTTTTT
CASSEAGTRGPSELFF
>TRBV7-9|TRBJ1-2|-|-
TGTGCCAGCAGCTCCGTTTTCAGGGAGGACTATGGCTACACCTTC
CASSSVFREDYGYTF
>TRBV28|TRBJ2-5|-|-
TGTGCCAGCAGCCTAGGATGGGAGACCCAGTACTTC
CASSLGWETQYF
>TRBV28|TRBJ2-6|-|TRBD1
TGTGCCAGCAGCTCACATCCCGGGACAGGGTTTTATGGGGCCAACGTCCTGACTTTC
CASSSHPGTGFYGANVLTF
>TRBV7-2|TRBJ2-1|-|-
TGTGCCAGCAGCCCCGGGGGACTCATCTCCTACAATGAGCAGTTCTTC
CASSPGGLISYNEQFF
>TRBV7-2|TRBJ2-7|-|-
TGTGCCAGCAGCTTAGGCCGGGAAAGCTACGAGCAGTACTTC
CASSLGRESYEQYF
>TRBV7-9|TRBJ1-2|-|-
TGTGCCAGCAGCAATGACATTTTACTTCCCTATGGCTACACCTTC
CASSNDILLPYGYTF
>TRBV7-8|TRBJ2-5|-|-
TGTGCCAGCAGCTTTGCACAGCTACAAGAGACCCAGTACTTC
CASSFAQLQETQYF
>TRBV6-4|TRBJ2-3|few|TRBD2
TGTGCCAGCAGTGGTAGCGGGAGCCCAGATACGCAGTATTTT
CASSGSGSPDTQYF
>TRBV29-1|TRBJ2-3|-|TRBD2
TGCAGCGTTGAGGGAGGTCGGGGGGCAGATACGCAGTATTTT
CSVEGGRGADTQYF
>TRBV28|TRBJ2-1|-|-
TGTGCCAGCAGTTTTTCCAGCGGGCTACACAATGAGCAGTTCTTC
CASSFSSGLHNEQFF
>TRBV6-4|TRBJ2-1|-|TRBD2
TGTGCCAGCAGACCCGGACTAGCGGACAATGAGCAGTTCTTC
CASRPGLADNEQFF
>TRBV28|TRBJ2-5|-|TRBD1
TGTGCCAGCAGTGACAGGGGAGAGACCCAGTACTTC
CASSDRGETQYF
>TRBV6-1|TRBJ2-5|-|TRBD1
TGTGCCAGCAGTAGGGACAGGGGTAAAGAGACCCAGTACTTC
CASSRDRGKETQYF
>TRBV10-3|TRBJ1-3|-|-
TGTGCCATCAGTGAGTCCGGGCAGGGCGGTGGAAACACCATATATTTT
CAISESGQGGGNTIYF
>TRBV28|TRBJ2-3|-|-
TGTGCCAGCAGCCTAGACAGCACAGATACGCAGTATTTT
CASSLDSTDTQYF
>TRBV2|TRBJ1-4|-|-
TGTGCCAGCAGTCTAAATGAAAAACTGTTTTTT
CASSLNEKLFF
>TRBV9|TRBJ2-7|-|-
TGTGCCAGCAGCGTTTTCCCCAGCGGAGGTTACGAGCAGTACTTC
CASSVFPSGGYEQYF
>TRBV6-5|TRBJ2-7|few|-
TGTGCCAGCAGCTCATACAGCGGAACCTACGAGCAGTACTTC
CASSSYSGTYEQYF
>TRBV29-1|TRBJ2-7|-|-
TGCAGCGTAGTCGGGGGATACGAGCAGTACTTC
CSVVGGYEQYF
>TRBV18|TRBJ2-5|-|-
TGTGCCAGCTCGGCCCTCCAAGAGACCCAGTACTTC
CASSALQETQYF
>TRBV28|TRBJ2-3|-|-
TGTGCCAGCAGTTACAGGGAGGGCCCAACCAGGAATACGCAGTATTTT
CASSYREGPTRNTQYF
>TRBV20-1|TRBJ2-7|-|-
TGCAGTGCTAGAGAGGGCGAACGGCAGTACTTC
CSAREGERQYF
>TRBV19|TRBJ1-2|-|-
TGTGCCAGTAGTATCTTAGGGGAAGGCTACACCTTC
CASSILGEGYTF
>TRBV9|TRBJ2-6|once|TRBD2
TGTGCCAGCAGCGTAGTAGGGACTACCGGGGCCAACGTCCTGACTTTC
CASSVVGTTGANVLTF
>TRBV18|TRBJ1-2|-|TRBD1
TGTGCCAGCTCACGTGGACAGGACCTTAACTATGGCTACACCTTC
CASSRGQDLNYGYTF
>TRBV5-6|TRBJ2-2|-|TRBD2
TGTGCCAGCAGCCCGTTACTAGCGGGAGGGCCCCATGGCACCGGGGAGCTGTTTTTT
CASSPLLAGGPHGTGELFF
>TRBV4-3|TRBJ2-1|once|TRBD2
TGCGCCAGCAGCCCGGGACTAGCGGAAGACAATGAGCAGTTCTTC
CASSPGLAEDNEQFF
>TRBV18|TRBJ1-1|once|-
TGTGCCAGCTCCCTAGCTGCTAACACTGAAGCTTTCTTT
CASSLAANTEAFF
>TRBV27|TRBJ2-2|once|-
TGTGCCAGCAGTTTAACAGTTGGGGAGCTGTTTTTT
CASSLTVGELFF
>TRBV28|TRBJ2-3|-|TRBD2
TGTGCCAGCAGTTTACCCCGAACTAGCGGGAGTATAGGTACGCAGTATTTT
CASSLPRTSGSIGTQYF
>TRBV2|TRBJ1-2|-|-
TGTGCCAGCAGTGCGGACTTCTATGGCTACACCTTC
CASSADFYGYTF
>TRBV5-4|TRBJ2-5|few|TRBD2
TGTGCCAGCAGCTTAAAACTAGCGGGAGAGACCCAGTACTTC
CASSLKLAGETQYF
>TRBV6-6|TRBJ1-5|-|TRBD1
TGTGCCAGCAGCCCAGACAGGGGCCGCCGGGGGCCCCAGCATTTT
CASSPDRGRRGPQHF
>TRBV19|TRBJ2-1|-|TRBD2
TGTGCCAGTACCGGACTAGCGGGATGGGATGAGCAGTTCTTC
CASTGLAGWDEQFF
>TRBV18|TRBJ1-5|-|TRBD1
TGTGCCAGCTCACCAGGTTTGACAGGGGGCAATCAGCCCCAGCATTTT
CASSPGLTGGNQPQHF
>TRBV6-6|TRBJ1-4|-|-
TGTGCCAGCAGCCTACAGGGCTTGGGTGAAAAACTGTTTTTT
CASSLQGLGEKLFF
>TRBV29-1|TRBJ2-2|-|-
TGCAGCGTAGGCTGGCCGGGGTCGGGGGAGCTGTTTTTT
CSVGWPGSGELFF
>TRBV5-8|TRBJ2-7|-|-
TGTGCCAGCAGCTACAACCGGAGGGGCGAGCAGTACTTC
CASSYNRRGEQYF
>TRBV30|TRBJ1-5|-|-
TGTGCCTGGAGTGCCGGACTCGGGGGGCAGCCCCAGCATTTT
CAWSAGLGGQPQHF
>TRBV29-1|TRBJ2-7|-|TRBD1
TGCAGCGTTGGGACAGGGGGCTACGAGCAGTACTTC
CSVGTGGYEQYF
>TRBV28|TRBJ2-5|-|-
TGTGCCAGCAGTCCTTACCAAGAGACCCAGTACTTC
CASSPYQETQYF
>TRBV4-1|TRBJ2-3|-|TRBD2
TGCGCCAGCAGCCAGGGGGGGACTAGCGGGGGAGATACGCAGTATTTT
CASSQGGTSGGDTQYF
>TRBV28|TRBJ2-1|-|-
TGTGCCAGCAGTTTAATAGGACTTCGGTACAATGAGCAGTTCTTC
CASSLIGLRYNEQFF
>TRBV5-1|TRBJ1-1|-|-
TGCGCCAGCAGCTGGGGGGAGGGGACTGAAGCTTTCTTT
CASSWGEGTEAFF
>TRBV18|TRBJ1-3|-|-
TGTGCCAGCTCAGCCTTCGGGAACACCATATATTTT
CASSAFGNTIYF
>TRBV9|TRBJ2-3|-|-
TGTGCCAGCAGCGTAGTGGGACAAAGGGCAGATACGCAGTATTTT
CASSVVGQRADTQYF
>TRBV28|TRBJ1-5|-|-
TGTGCCAGCAGTCGTGGCCCTGCCAAGCCCCAGCATTTT
CASSRGPAKPQHF
>TRBV4-1|TRBJ1-4|-|-
TGCGCCAGCAGCCAAGTGAACACAGGGTCCCTAGGGCTGTTTTTT
CASSQVNTGSLGLFF
>TRBV7-2|TRBJ2-3|-|-
TGTGCCAGCAGCTTATCCGGTCAGGGGACAGATACGCAGTATTTT
CASSLSGQGTDTQYF
>TRBV15|TRBJ2-1|-|-
TGTGCCACCAGCAGAGATGGGCGGGCGGATGAGCAGTTCTTC
CATSRDGRADEQFF
>TRBV2|TRBJ2-7|few|-
TGTGCCAGCACTAGAAGCCTAACCAATGCCTACGAGCAGTACTTC
CASTRSLTNAYEQYF
>TRBV29-1|TRBJ2-7|-|TRBD1
TGCAGCGCGACAGGGGGTTACGAGCAGTACTTC
CSATGGYEQYF
>TRBV9|TRBJ2-3|-|-
TGTGCCAGCAGCGTAGGGGGTAGACGGGAAACAGATACGCAGTATTTT
CASSVGGRRETDTQYF